The sequence of this TCR beta chain was determined in a study of OX40 agonist ivuxolimab in advanced cancers. Study information: Melanoma, hepatocellular carcinoma, head and neck or renal cell cancer occurred in dose-escalation patients.

With regard to this clone: Its antigen is not known.

Overall study results and limits: Partial responders treated at 0.1-3.0 mg/kg exhibited clonal expansion among the lowest measured. Averaging showed that CD8+ T cells had more expanded clones than CD4+ did. Clones of CD4+ and CD8+ blood T cells grew by week 6 at doses of 0.1 to 3.0 mg/kg.

Libraries were prepared by immunoSEQ multiplex PCR; TCRdb keeps only in-frame clonotypes and omits some of them. The sample includes roughly 36,000 clones, about 82% of them seen just once. The CDR3 loop spans 14 amino acids. Looked up from germline, CDR1 is MNHNS and CDR2 is SASEGT. V was clipped by 7 bases and J by 7 bases, with 19 bases between them. This sample comprised CD4+ or CD8+ T cells sorted from blood, obtained in a trial of the OX40 agonist ivuxolimab. The V gene is TRBV6-1, the J gene TRBJ1-2; perhaps TRBD1 as D (6 bases). The receptor was derived from an adult with an advanced solid tumor such as melanoma, head and neck, liver or kidney cancer. The CDR3 nucleotides read TGTGCCAGCACTGCAGGGGAGTGGTTCGGTGGCTACACCTTC. It codes for CASTAGEWFGGYTF.